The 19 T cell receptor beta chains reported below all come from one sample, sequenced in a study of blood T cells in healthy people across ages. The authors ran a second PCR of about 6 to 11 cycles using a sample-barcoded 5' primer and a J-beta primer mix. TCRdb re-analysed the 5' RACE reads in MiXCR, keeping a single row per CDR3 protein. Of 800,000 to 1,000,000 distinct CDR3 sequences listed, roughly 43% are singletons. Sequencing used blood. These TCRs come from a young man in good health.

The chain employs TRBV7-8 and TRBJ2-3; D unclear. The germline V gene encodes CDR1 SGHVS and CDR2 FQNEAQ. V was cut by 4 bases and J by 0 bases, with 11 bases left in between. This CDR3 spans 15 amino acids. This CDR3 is CASSSPGVSTDTQYF. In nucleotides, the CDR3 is TGTGCCAGCAGCTCTCCGGGCGTTAGCACAGATACGCAGTATTTT.

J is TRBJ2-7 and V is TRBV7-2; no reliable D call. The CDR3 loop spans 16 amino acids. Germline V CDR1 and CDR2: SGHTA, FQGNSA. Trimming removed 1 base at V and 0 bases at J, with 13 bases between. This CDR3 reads CASSLVGQPSSYEQYF. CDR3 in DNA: TGTGCCAGCAGCTTAGTAGGCCAACCGAGCTCCTACGAGCAGTACTTC. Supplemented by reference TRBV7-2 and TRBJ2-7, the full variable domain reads GAGVSQSPSNKVTEKGKDVELRCDPISGHTALYWYRQSLGQGLEFLIYFQGNSAPDKSGLPSDRFSAERTGGSVSTLTIQRTQQEDSAVYLCASSLVGQPSSYEQYFGPGTRLTVT.

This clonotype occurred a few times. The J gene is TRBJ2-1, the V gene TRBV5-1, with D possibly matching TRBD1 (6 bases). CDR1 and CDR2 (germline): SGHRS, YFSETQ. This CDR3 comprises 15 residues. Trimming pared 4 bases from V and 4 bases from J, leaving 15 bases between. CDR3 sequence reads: CASSNKGVGYNEQFF. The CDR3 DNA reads TGCGCCAGCAGCAACAAGGGGGTGGGGTACAATGAGCAGTTCTTC.

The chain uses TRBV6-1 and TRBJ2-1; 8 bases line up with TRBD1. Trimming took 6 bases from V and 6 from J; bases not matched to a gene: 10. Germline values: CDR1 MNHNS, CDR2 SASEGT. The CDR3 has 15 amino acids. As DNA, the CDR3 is TGTGCCAGCAGCAGGCAGGGGGCGACAGGCAATGAGCAGTTCTTC. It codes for CASSRQGATGNEQFF.

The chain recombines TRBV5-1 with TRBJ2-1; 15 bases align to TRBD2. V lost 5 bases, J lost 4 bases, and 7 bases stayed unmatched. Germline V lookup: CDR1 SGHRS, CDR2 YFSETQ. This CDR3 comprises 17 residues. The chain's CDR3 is CASSSWGTSGGYNEQFF. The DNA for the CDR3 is TGCGCCAGCAGTTCTTGGGGGACTAGCGGGGGGTACAATGAGCAGTTCTTC.

CDR3 in amino acids: CASSSAGGSGNTIYF. The CDR3 DNA is TGTGCCAGCAGTTCGGCAGGCGGTTCTGGAAACACCATATATTTT. The chain combines TRBV6-2 or TRBV6-3 with TRBJ1-3; no clear D gene. CDR3 size: 15 residues. The V end was cut by 4 bases, the J end by 1 base, with 11 bases between. Germline V gene data show CDR1 as MNHEY and CDR2 as SVGEGT.

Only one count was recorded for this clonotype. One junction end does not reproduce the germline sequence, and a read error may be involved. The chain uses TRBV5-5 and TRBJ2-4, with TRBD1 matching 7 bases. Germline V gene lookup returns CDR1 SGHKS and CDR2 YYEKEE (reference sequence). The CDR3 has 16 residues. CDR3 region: CTSSVDRVGTKNIQYF. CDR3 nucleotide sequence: TGTACCAGCAGCGTCGACAGGGTAGGGACCAAAAACATTCAGTACTTC.

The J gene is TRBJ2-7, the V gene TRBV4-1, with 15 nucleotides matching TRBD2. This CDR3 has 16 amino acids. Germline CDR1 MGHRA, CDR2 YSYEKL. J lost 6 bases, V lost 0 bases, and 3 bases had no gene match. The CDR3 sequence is CASSQEPGLAGGEQYF. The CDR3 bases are TGCGCCAGCAGCCAAGAACCGGGACTAGCGGGGGGCGAGCAGTACTTC.

This CDR3 is CASSELAGGNEQFF. The CDR3, as DNA: TGTGCCAGCAGTGAACTAGCGGGGGGCAATGAGCAGTTCTTC. The genes are TRBV6-1 and TRBJ2-1; 11 nucleotides match TRBD2. Trimming took 2 bases from V and 6 from J; bases not matched to a gene: 0. This CDR3 spans 14 amino acids. Germline V gene sequence: CDR1 MNHNS, CDR2 SASEGT.

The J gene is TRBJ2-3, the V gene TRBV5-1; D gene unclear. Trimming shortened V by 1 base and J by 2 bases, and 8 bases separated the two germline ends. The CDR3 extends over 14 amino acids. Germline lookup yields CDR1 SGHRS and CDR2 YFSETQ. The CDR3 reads CASSLNPYTDTQYF. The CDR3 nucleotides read TGCGCCAGCAGCTTGAACCCTTACACAGATACGCAGTATTTT.

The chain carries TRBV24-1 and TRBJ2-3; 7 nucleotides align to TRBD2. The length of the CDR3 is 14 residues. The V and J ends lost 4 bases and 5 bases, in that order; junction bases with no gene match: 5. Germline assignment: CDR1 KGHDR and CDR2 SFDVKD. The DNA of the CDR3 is TGTGCCACCAGTGACCCGGGGGAGGGAGATACGCAGTATTTT. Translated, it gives CATSDPGEGDTQYF.

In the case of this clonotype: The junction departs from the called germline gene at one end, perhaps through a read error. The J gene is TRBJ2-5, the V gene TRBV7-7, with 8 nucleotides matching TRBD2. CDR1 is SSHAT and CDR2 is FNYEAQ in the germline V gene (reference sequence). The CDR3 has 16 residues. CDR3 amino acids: CASSLALLSGGETQYF. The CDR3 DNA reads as TGTGCTAGCAGCTTAGCTTTACTAAGCGGGGGAGAGACCCAGTACTTC.

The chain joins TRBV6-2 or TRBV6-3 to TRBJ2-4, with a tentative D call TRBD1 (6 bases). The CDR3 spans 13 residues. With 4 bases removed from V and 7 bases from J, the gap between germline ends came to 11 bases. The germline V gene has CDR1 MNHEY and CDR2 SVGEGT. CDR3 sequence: CASSLRTANIQYF. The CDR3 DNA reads TGTGCCAGCAGTTTAAGGACAGCCAACATTCAGTACTTC.

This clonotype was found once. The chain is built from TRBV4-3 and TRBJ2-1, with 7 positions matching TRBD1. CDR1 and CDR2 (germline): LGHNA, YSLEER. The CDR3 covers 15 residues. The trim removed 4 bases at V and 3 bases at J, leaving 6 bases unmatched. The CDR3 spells CASSPEAGGYNEQFF. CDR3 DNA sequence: TGCGCCAGCAGCCCCGAGGCAGGGGGCTACAATGAGCAGTTCTTC.

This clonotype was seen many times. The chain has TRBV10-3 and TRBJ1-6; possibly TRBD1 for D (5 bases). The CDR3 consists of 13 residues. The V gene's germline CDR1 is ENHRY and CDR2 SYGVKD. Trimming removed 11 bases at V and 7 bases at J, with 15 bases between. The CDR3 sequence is CAATTGRNSPLHF. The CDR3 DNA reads TGTGCCGCCACTACAGGACGGAATTCACCCCTCCACTTT.

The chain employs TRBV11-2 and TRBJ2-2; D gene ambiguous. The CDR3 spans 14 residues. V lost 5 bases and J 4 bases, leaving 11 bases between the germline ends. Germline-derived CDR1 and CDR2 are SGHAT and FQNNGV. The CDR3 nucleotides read TGTGCCAGCAGCCTAGGCGGAATCACCGGGGAGCTGTTTTTT. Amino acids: CASSLGGITGELFF.

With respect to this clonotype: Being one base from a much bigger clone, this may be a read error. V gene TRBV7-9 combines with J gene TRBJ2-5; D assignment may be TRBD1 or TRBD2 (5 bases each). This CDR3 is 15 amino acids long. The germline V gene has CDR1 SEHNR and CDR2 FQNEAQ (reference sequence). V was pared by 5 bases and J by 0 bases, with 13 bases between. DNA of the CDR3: TGTGCCAGCAGCATAGGGATGGGGGACCAAGAGACCCAGTACTTC. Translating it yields CASSIGMGDQETQYF. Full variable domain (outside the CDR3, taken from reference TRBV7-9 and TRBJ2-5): DTGVSQNPRHKITKRGQNVTFRCDPISEHNRLYWYRQTLGQGPEFLTYFQNEAQLEKSRLLSDRFSAERPKGSFSTLEIQRTEQGDSAMYLCASSIGMGDQETQYFGPGTRLLVL.

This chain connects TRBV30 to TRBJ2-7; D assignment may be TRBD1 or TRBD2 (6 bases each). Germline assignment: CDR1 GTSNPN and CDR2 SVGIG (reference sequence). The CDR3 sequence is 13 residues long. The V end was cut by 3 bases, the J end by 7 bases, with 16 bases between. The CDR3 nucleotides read TGTGCCTGGAGGGCTCCGGGGGCGCGGGAGCAGTACTTC. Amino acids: CAWRAPGAREQYF.

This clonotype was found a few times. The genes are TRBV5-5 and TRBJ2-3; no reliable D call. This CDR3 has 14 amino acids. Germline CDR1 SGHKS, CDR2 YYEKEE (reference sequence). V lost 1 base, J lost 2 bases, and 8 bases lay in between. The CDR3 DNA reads TGTGCCAGCAGCTTGTTGGGTCCCACAGATACGCAGTATTTT. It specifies CASSLLGPTDTQYF.